Included here is one T cell receptor beta chain sequence, with context. This clonotype was counted ten times or more. Its antigen remains undetermined. No base-level quality is on record; no much larger clone is a single base apart. This entry comes from a study of human T cells and chemical hapten exposure (TCRdb year 2021). Looking at the study overall: Libraries were combined into a pool for sequencing, and differences in TCR yield between samples came mainly from small differences in library volumes within the pool. The study tracked peripheral blood TCR repertoire changes in vivo during primary and secondary sensitization to the hapten diphenylcyclopropenone (DPC) in alopecia patients. Both TCR alpha and TCR beta chains were sequenced from each blood RNA sample.

This specimen's time point label, interpreted: healthy volunteer bleed at 2 weeks. Total RNA was extracted from unfractionated whole blood that had been collected in Tempus Blood RNA tubes. As TCR sequencing controls, a few healthy volunteers were used, with blood taken at day 0, 2 weeks and 6 weeks. The CDR1 and CDR2 encoded by the germline V gene are MDHEN and SYDVKM. Trimming takes 6 bases off V and 3 bases off J; junction bases not matched to a gene: 6. Spanning cysteine to phenylalanine, the CDR3 consists of 14 amino acids. Only CDR3 DNA is held: 42 bases, read in frame from base 1. The library was obtained by RACE. The sequencer listed for this sample is NextSeq 500. During library preparation, unique molecular identifiers were attached to individual cDNA molecules so that TCRs could be counted quantitatively and reproducibly. Turning to the authors' computational methods: The median number of TCRs per sample was 95,638, ranging from roughly 23,224 to 690,600. The Decombinator software suite was used to annotate the V, J and CDR3 of the TCR reads. To make PS versus PT1 abundance plots, every sample was subsampled to the same number of TCRs (28,000). Expanded TCRs were defined as absent before sensitization and observed at least eight times at the 2-week time point. In-frame beta chains were kept once TCRdb had trimmed the public reads at Q25 with fastp and called clones with MiXCR. Each record represents a unique CDR3 protein, reported with the most common genes and DNA among its rows. The V and J calls were not made by the authors but by TCRdb's processing. This sample is represented by about 31,000 distinct CDR3 sequences; around 7% of them were singletons. The top ten constitute 9.9% of the sample.

What the work shows at the level of the full study, not this receptor alone: The number of TCRs above 1 in 1000 frequency did not change with DPC sensitization; there was no evidence of global repertoire structure alterations. After repeated subsampling, the strength of the expansion versus patch-test correlation and the threshold at which it became significant changed.

The receptor was isolated from a human donor in good health. Some clones in this sample may be carry-over from other donors' samples. Sequenced input: whole blood. The chain is assembled from TRBV28 and TRBJ2-7; TRBD2 fits 9 bases in the junction. CDR3 sequence: CASRRSGSRYEQYF. The sequenced DNA is TGTGCCAGCAGACGTAGCGGGAGCCGCTACGAGCAGTACTTC.